This is a list of T cell receptor beta chains from one sample in a study of blood T cells in healthy people across ages. TCRdb processed the 5' RACE reads anew with MiXCR; each CDR3 protein has one entry. The sample carries 550,000 to 750,000 distinct CDR3 sequences, roughly 20% recorded once. Sequenced sample: blood. Receptors were obtained from a man between 65 and 85 years old in good health. CDR3s leave out the opening cysteine and the closing phenylalanine or tryptophan. The order of the fields is D gene, V gene, CDR3 protein. A D gene is named only where the DNA matches it firmly.

d_call: TRBD2; v_call: TRBV7-9; cdr3_aa: ASSPPGTSVDEQS
d_call: TRBD1; v_call: TRBV11-2; cdr3_aa: ASSDRGQGGETQY
d_call: TRBD2; v_call: TRBV20-1; cdr3_aa: SARDLLAVYNEQF
d_call: TRBD2; v_call: TRBV5-1; cdr3_aa: ASSLDTSGTDTQY
d_call: -; v_call: TRBV7-6; cdr3_aa: ASSRTGGATLDTEAF
d_call: -; v_call: TRBV5-1; cdr3_aa: ASRPVWDSTYEQY
d_call: -; v_call: TRBV4-3; cdr3_aa: ASSQDGGHSYNEQF
d_call: -; v_call: TRBV9; cdr3_aa: ASSQDHDQPQH
d_call: TRBD2; v_call: TRBV7-7; cdr3_aa: ASSLFSSGDEQF
d_call: -; v_call: TRBV7-3; cdr3_aa: ASSSFGELF
d_call: TRBD1; v_call: TRBV28; cdr3_aa: ASSYGHRGNEQF
d_call: -; v_call: TRBV29-1; cdr3_aa: SVAGQITDTQY
d_call: -; v_call: TRBV20-1; cdr3_aa: SAPALGPRGSPLH
d_call: TRBD1; v_call: TRBV20-1; cdr3_aa: SAAGTGGLYEQY
d_call: -; v_call: TRBV15; cdr3_aa: ATSRDQGSNEQF
d_call: -; v_call: TRBV5-6; cdr3_aa: ASSYTGNKQPQH
d_call: TRBD1; v_call: TRBV2; cdr3_aa: ASSEGTGYYGYT
d_call: -; v_call: TRBV19; cdr3_aa: ASSEGVTKETQY
d_call: TRBD1; v_call: TRBV20-1; cdr3_aa: SARGRDRGRSEQY
d_call: TRBD1; v_call: TRBV12-3/TRBV12-4; cdr3_aa: ASSSGTGVYGYT
d_call: TRBD2; v_call: TRBV9; cdr3_aa: ACGPGTSGTNKGYEQY
d_call: -; v_call: TRBV10-3; cdr3_aa: AISEGTRFYEQY
d_call: -; v_call: TRBV6-6; cdr3_aa: ASGGAYNEQF
d_call: TRBD2; v_call: TRBV7-8; cdr3_aa: ASSSSGTSGRLEY
d_call: -; v_call: TRBV6-5; cdr3_aa: ASNSWPAETQY
d_call: -; v_call: TRBV20-1; cdr3_aa: SARREDTEAF
d_call: TRBD2; v_call: TRBV3-1; cdr3_aa: ASSQELAPEQY
d_call: TRBD2; v_call: TRBV5-1; cdr3_aa: ASSLASGRGQETQY
d_call: TRBD2; v_call: TRBV7-3; cdr3_aa: ASSPGSGTSGNTGELF
d_call: -; v_call: TRBV20-1; cdr3_aa: SAPSGSPRETQY
d_call: -; v_call: TRBV20-1; cdr3_aa: SDIAENTDTQY
d_call: -; v_call: TRBV5-4; cdr3_aa: ASSLRGSGGYT
d_call: TRBD1; v_call: TRBV5-5; cdr3_aa: ASSLGDRGRTEAF
d_call: -; v_call: TRBV12-3/TRBV12-4; cdr3_aa: ASRASGGSGNTIY
d_call: TRBD2; v_call: TRBV11-2; cdr3_aa: ASSLAGGKQETQY
d_call: -; v_call: TRBV5-1; cdr3_aa: ASSYGLIDTEAF
d_call: TRBD1; v_call: TRBV20-1; cdr3_aa: SAPGDRLPYEQY
d_call: -; v_call: TRBV15; cdr3_aa: ATSEGFPETQY
d_call: -; v_call: TRBV7-6; cdr3_aa: ASSPVRRETQY
d_call: TRBD1; v_call: TRBV6-6; cdr3_aa: ASSFTGGSIYEQY
d_call: -; v_call: TRBV2; cdr3_aa: ASRGDKRELF
d_call: -; v_call: TRBV11-2; cdr3_aa: ASGGLAEQETQY